One sample yielded the 25 T cell receptor beta chains listed below, sequenced in a study of blood T cell repertoires in COVID-19. Profiling relied on immunoSEQ multiplex PCR, and the TCRdb table lists in-frame clones only, not all of them. The sample has around 50,000 clones, approximately 78% seen once. The sequenced sample consisted of peripheral blood. The receptors were sampled from a woman at least 80 years old with acute or convalescent COVID-19.

The V call is TRBV6-2 or TRBV6-3, the J call TRBJ2-7; tentative D call: TRBD1 (6 bases). CDR1 is MNHEY and CDR2 is SVGEGT in the germline V gene. Deletions cut 4 bases from V and 3 bases from J, with 7 bases between. The CDR3 sequence is 12 residues long. The CDR3 DNA is TGTGCCAGCAGTTCCAGGGGCTACGAGCAGTACTTC. Translating it yields CASSSRGYEQYF.

This sequence joins TRBV27 and TRBJ2-5; D is perhaps TRBD2 (6 bases). Trimming took off 1 base at V and 1 base at J, with 13 bases between the two ends. Germline V gene data show CDR1 as MNHEY and CDR2 as SMNVEV (reference sequence). CDR3 length: 16 amino acids. This chain's CDR3 is CASSLFGSSAQETQYF. In DNA, the CDR3 is TGTGCCAGCAGTTTATTTGGATCTAGCGCCCAAGAGACCCAGTACTTC.

This clone was seen a few times. This rearrangement joins TRBV28 to TRBJ1-1; D not certain. V lost 6 bases to trimming and J lost 8 bases, with 10 bases between them. The CDR3 covers 11 residues. CDR1 is MDHEN and CDR2 is SYDVKM in the germline V gene. CDR3 protein: CASRTEREAFF. Here the CDR3 DNA reads TGTGCCAGCAGAACTGAGCGGGAAGCTTTCTTT.

This chain links TRBV7-8 with TRBJ1-4; 9 bases agree with TRBD1. Germline trimming cut 7 bases from V and 7 bases from J; bases unmatched to any gene: 16. The CDR3 is made up of 17 amino acids. Germline CDR1 reads SGHVS; CDR2 reads FQNEAQ. Here the CDR3 DNA reads TGTGCCAGCAACATGGGGACCTCCGGGACAGGGAGTGAAAAACTGTTTTTT. This translates into CASNMGTSGTGSEKLFF. Full variable domain (rest looked up from reference TRBV7-8 and TRBJ1-4): GAGVSQSPRYKVAKRGQDVALRCDPISGHVSLFWYQQALGQGPEFLTYFQNEAQLDKSGLPSDRFFAERPEGSVSTLKIQRTQQEDSAVYLCASNMGTSGTGSEKLFFGSGTQLSVL.

The chain employs TRBV27 and TRBJ1-5; TRBD1 is a possible D gene (6 bases). Trimming took off 4 bases at V and 4 bases at J, with 14 bases between the two ends. Germline CDR1 reads MNHEY; CDR2 reads SMNVEV (reference sequence). This CDR3 contains 15 residues. CDR3 coding DNA: TGTGCCAGCAGTTCCCTAAAGGGACAAAATCAGCCCCAGCATTTT. It yields the protein CASSSLKGQNQPQHF.

The chain recombines TRBV5-1 with TRBJ1-6; D not certain. The V gene lost 1 base and the J gene lost 6 bases, with 8 bases spanning the gap. The germline gives CDR1 SGHRS, CDR2 YFSETQ. The CDR3 consists of 14 residues. DNA of the CDR3: TGCGCCAGCAGCTTGAGCAGGCTTAATTCACCCCTCCACTTT. This codes for CASSLSRLNSPLHF.

The table lists this clone with a few counts. The J gene is TRBJ1-6, the V gene TRBV6-6; 9 bases agree with TRBD1. Per the germline V gene, CDR1 is MNHNY and CDR2 is SVGAGI (reference sequence). The CDR3 totals 15 residues. The trim removed 5 bases at V and 5 bases at J, leaving 4 bases unmatched. The CDR3 DNA reads TGTGCCAGCAGTGTACAGGGGGCGGATAATTCACCCCTCCACTTT. This codes for CASSVQGADNSPLHF.

There are a few counts of this clone. The chain couples TRBV14 to TRBJ2-2, with D hard to call. V lost 1 base, J lost 1 base, and 10 bases lay in between. CDR1 is SGHDN, CDR2 FVKESK, per germline. This CDR3 region has 16 residues. CDR3 coding DNA: TGTGCCAGCAGCCAAGGCGGCCGGCGGAACACCGGGGAGCTGTTTTTT. Translating gives CASSQGGRRNTGELFF.

The rearrangement joins TRBV5-1 to TRBJ1-4, with a tentative D call TRBD1 (5 bases). The ends were cut back, 3 bases at V and 3 bases at J, with 15 bases in the middle. This CDR3 comprises 16 residues. Germline-derived CDR1 and CDR2 are SGHRS and YFSETQ. The CDR3 reads CASSSFARGANEKLFF. In DNA, the CDR3 is TGCGCCAGCAGCTCTTTTGCTCGGGGGGCTAATGAAAAACTGTTTTTT. Full variable domain (missing parts from reference TRBV5-1 and TRBJ1-4): KAGVTQTPRYLIKTRGQQVTLSCSPISGHRSVSWYQQTPGQGLQFLFEYFSETQRNKGNFPGRFSGRQFSNSRSEMNVSTLELGDSALYLCASSSFARGANEKLFFGSGTQLSVL.

The rearrangement links TRBV5-1 to TRBJ2-6; D is undetermined. The CDR3 sequence is 17 residues long. Between the trimmed V and J ends, which lost 0 bases and 0 bases, there was a span of 10 bases. Germline CDR1 is SGHRS and CDR2 is YFSETQ. The CDR3 spells CASSLGVQISGANVLTF. CDR3 DNA: TGCGCCAGCAGCTTGGGGGTACAGATCTCTGGGGCCAACGTCCTGACTTTC.

This clone was observed at least ten times. The chain has TRBV6-6 and TRBJ1-1, with 8 positions matching TRBD1. V shed 6 bases and J 5 bases; nucleotides not matched to a gene: 8. Per germline, CDR1 MNHNY and CDR2 SVGAGI (reference sequence). The CDR3 is made up of 14 amino acids. The CDR3, as DNA: TGTGCCAGCAGCTCCGACAGGGGTAGGACTGAAGCTTTCTTT. It specifies CASSSDRGRTEAFF.

The rearrangement joins TRBV28 to TRBJ2-3; 16 bases are shared with TRBD2. The V gene's germline CDR1 is MDHEN and CDR2 SYDVKM. V lost 8 bases, J lost 7 bases, and 6 bases stayed unmatched. This CDR3 is 15 amino acids long. CDR3 sequence: CASGTSGGAKYTQYF. For the CDR3, the DNA is TGTGCCAGCGGGACTAGCGGGGGGGCTAAATATACGCAGTATTTT.

The chain combines TRBV28 with TRBJ2-3; TRBD2 aligns across 9 bases. With V trimmed by 3 bases and J by 6 bases, 4 bases remained unmatched. CDR1 and CDR2 from the germline V gene are MDHEN and SYDVKM. This CDR3 has 14 residues. CDR3 nucleotides: TGTGCCAGCAGTTTCCTAGCGGGAACTGATACGCAGTATTTT. Translation: CASSFLAGTDTQYF.

The chain has TRBV19 and TRBJ2-2; 8 bases agree with TRBD2. The CDR3 extends over 15 amino acids. Germline-derived CDR1 and CDR2 are LNHDA and SQIVND (reference sequence). The V gene end was trimmed by 4 bases and the J gene end by 0 bases; junction bases not matched to a gene: 1. The CDR3: CASSRGLANTGELFF. CDR3 nucleotides: TGTGCCAGTAGTAGGGGACTAGCGAACACCGGGGAGCTGTTTTTT.

This sequence joins TRBV27 and TRBJ2-1, with 9 bases that match TRBD2. Unmatched junction bases numbered 3, after V lost 6 bases and J lost 0 bases. CDR1 and CDR2 (germline): MNHEY, SMNVEV (reference sequence). The CDR3 is 15 residues long. The CDR3 sequence: CASRQLAGSYNEQFF. The CDR3 region has the DNA TGTGCCAGCAGGCAACTAGCGGGCTCCTACAATGAGCAGTTCTTC.

A single count supports this clone. The chain couples TRBV2 to TRBJ1-1; 8 bases match TRBD1. Trimming at V came to 0 bases and at J to 5 bases, leaving 8 bases not matched to a gene. This CDR3 region has 16 residues. The germline CDR1 and CDR2 sequences are SNHLY and FYNNEI. The CDR3 sequence: CASSEAGRGLGTEAFF. The CDR3 nucleotides read TGTGCCAGCAGTGAAGCGGGCAGGGGGCTGGGGACTGAAGCTTTCTTT.

The rearrangement links TRBV6-5 to TRBJ1-1; D perhaps matches TRBD1 (6 bases). This CDR3 comprises 13 residues. Germline values: CDR1 MNHEY, CDR2 SVGAGI. V lost 8 bases and J lost 1, with 11 bases in between. The CDR3, as DNA: TGTGCCAGCCGAGAGGACAGGAACACTGAAGCTTTCTTT. This gives the protein CASREDRNTEAFF.

The gene calls are TRBV5-1 and TRBJ1-1, with D perhaps matching TRBD1 (5 bases). CDR3 length: 11 residues. Germline assignment: CDR1 SGHRS and CDR2 YFSETQ. V lost 0 bases and J 9 bases, leaving 6 bases between the germline ends. DNA for the CDR3: TGCGCCAGCAGCTTGGCAGGGCAAGCTTTCTTT. Protein product: CASSLAGQAFF. Looking up the rest from reference TRBV5-1 and TRBJ1-1 gives the full variable domain: KAGVTQTPRYLIKTRGQQVTLSCSPISGHRSVSWYQQTPGQGLQFLFEYFSETQRNKGNFPGRFSGRQFSNSRSEMNVSTLELGDSALYLCASSLAGQAFFGQGTRLTVV.

V usage is TRBV6-5 and J usage is TRBJ1-4; D gene ambiguous. CDR1 and CDR2 (germline): MNHEY, SVGAGI. The CDR3 sequence is 15 residues long. V shed 4 bases and J shed 3 bases, with 12 bases lying between them. In nucleotides, the CDR3 is TGTGCCAGCAGTTCATACAGAACCCCTAATGAAAAACTGTTTTTT. Protein sequence: CASSSYRTPNEKLFF.

The rearrangement uses TRBV18 and TRBJ1-2, with D perhaps TRBD1 (6 bases). The CDR3 has 16 amino acids. Germline CDR1 is KGHSH and CDR2 is LQKENI. V lost 3 bases to trimming and J lost 8 bases, with 22 bases between them. The DNA of the CDR3 is TGTGCCAGCTCACCCGAGAGGGGGTCTGGTGCTATGGGCTACACCTTC. Amino acids: CASSPERGSGAMGYTF.

The chain links TRBV7-2 to TRBJ2-7; TRBD2 is a possible D gene (5 bases). The CDR3 spans 15 residues. Trimming took 2 bases from V and 2 from J, leaving 13 bases between them. Per the germline V gene, CDR1 is SGHTA and CDR2 is FQGNSA. CDR3 nucleotide sequence: TGTGCCAGCAGCTTATATTGGCGAGGGCCCTACGAGCAGTACTTC. It codes for CASSLYWRGPYEQYF.

This clone turned up a few times. V is TRBV10-3 and J is TRBJ1-1, with 10 bases fitting TRBD1. J lost 7 bases, V lost 0 bases, and 8 bases had no gene match. This CDR3 region has 16 residues. Germline CDR1 is ENHRY and CDR2 is SYGVKD. The CDR3 region has the DNA TGTGCCATCAGTGAGTCGCCGACAGGGGGCGGAGGTGAAGCTTTCTTT. Protein: CAISESPTGGGGEAFF.

V and J are TRBV4-2 and TRBJ1-2; weak D call: TRBD1 (5 bases). Germline V gene sequence: CDR1 LGHNA, CDR2 YNFKEQ. The length of the CDR3 is 13 residues. The ends were cut back, 0 bases at V and 7 bases at J, with 9 bases in the middle. As DNA, the CDR3 is TGTGCCAGCAGCCAAGATTTCGGGGGTGGCTACACCTTC. Protein: CASSQDFGGGYTF.

This clone was picked up one time. This chain links TRBV12-5 with TRBJ2-1, with a possible D match to TRBD1 (5 bases). Germline V CDR1 and CDR2: LGHNT, FRNRAP. V was cut by 6 bases and J by 6 bases, with 15 bases left in between. CDR3 length: 14 amino acids. The CDR3 nucleotides are TGTGCTAGTGGAGGGGTTACAAGCTTCAATGAGCAGTTCTTC. Amino acid sequence: CASGGVTSFNEQFF.

The rearrangement uses TRBV3-1 (or the pseudogene TRBV3-2) and TRBJ1-1, with a possible D match to TRBD1 (5 bases). The germline CDR1 and CDR2 sequences are LGHDT and YNNKEL (reference sequence). The CDR3 is made up of 13 amino acids. V was cut by 1 base and J by 4 bases, with 7 bases left in between. CDR3: CASSQGQFTEAFF. The DNA for the CDR3 is TGTGCCAGCAGCCAAGGACAGTTCACTGAAGCTTTCTTT.